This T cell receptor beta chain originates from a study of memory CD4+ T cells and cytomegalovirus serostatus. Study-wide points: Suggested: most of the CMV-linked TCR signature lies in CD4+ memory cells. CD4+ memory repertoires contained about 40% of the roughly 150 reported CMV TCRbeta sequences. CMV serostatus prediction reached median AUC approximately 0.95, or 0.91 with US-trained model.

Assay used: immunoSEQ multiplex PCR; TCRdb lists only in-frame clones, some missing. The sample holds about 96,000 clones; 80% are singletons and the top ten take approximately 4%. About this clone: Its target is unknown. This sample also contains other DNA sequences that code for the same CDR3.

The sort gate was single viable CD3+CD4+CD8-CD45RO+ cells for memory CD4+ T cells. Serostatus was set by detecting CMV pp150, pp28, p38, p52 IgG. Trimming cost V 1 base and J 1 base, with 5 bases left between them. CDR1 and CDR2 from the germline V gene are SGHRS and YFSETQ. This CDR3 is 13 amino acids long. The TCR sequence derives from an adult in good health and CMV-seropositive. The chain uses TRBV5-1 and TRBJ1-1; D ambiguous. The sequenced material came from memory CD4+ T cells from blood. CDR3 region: CASSLQENTEAFF. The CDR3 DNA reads TGCGCCAGCAGCTTGCAGGAGAACACTGAAGCTTTCTTT.